The 8 T cell receptor beta chains below come from one sample, sequenced in a study of early stage breast cancer tumors. Libraries were prepared by immunoSEQ multiplex PCR; TCRdb keeps only in-frame clonotypes and omits some of them. The data hold over 25,000 clones, with 80% observed a single time. Sequencing input: blood. The receptors derive from a person aged 55 to 75 with breast cancer.

The rearrangement joins TRBV5-1 to TRBJ2-1; 8 bases line up with TRBD2. J gave up 8 bases and V 4 bases, and 11 bases lay outside the gene matches. The CDR3 runs 15 residues. Germline values: CDR1 SGHRS, CDR2 YFSETQ. The CDR3 DNA sequence: TGCGCCAGCAGCCCTGTGAGCGGGAGTCAGGATGAGCAGTTCTTC. Translated: CASSPVSGSQDEQFF.

The chain carries TRBV29-1 and TRBJ1-1; 9 nucleotides agree with TRBD1. Germline V CDR1 and CDR2: SQVTM, ANQGSEA. This CDR3 has 15 amino acids. Trimming took 6 bases from V and 4 from J; bases not matched to a gene: 12. CDR3 nucleotides: TGCAGCGTGGTTACCTTACTGACAGGGGGCACTGAAGCTTTCTTT. This codes for CSVVTLLTGGTEAFF.

The CDR3 bases are TGTGCCAGCAGCGAAGCGGGACTTCTTAACACTGAAGCTTTCTTT. Residues: CASSEAGLLNTEAFF. This sequence joins TRBV7-8 and TRBJ1-1; weak D call: TRBD1 (5 bases). Per the germline V gene, CDR1 is SGHVS and CDR2 is FQNEAQ. V lost 5 bases and J 2 bases, leaving 15 bases between the germline ends. The CDR3 is 15 amino acids.

As to this clone: Sequence at one end of the junction differs from germline and may be a read error. The J gene is TRBJ2-5, the V gene TRBV18, with TRBD2 matching 7 bases. The CDR3 extends over 14 amino acids. CDR1 is KGHSH, CDR2 LQKENI, per germline. The CDR3 reads CASSPTGGKETQYF. The CDR3 DNA reads as TGTGCCAGCTCACCGACGGGGGGAAAAGAAACCCAGTACTTC.

This chain joins TRBV28 and TRBJ1-2, with TRBD1 identical over 7 bases. CDR3 size: 14 residues. The V gene's germline CDR1 is MDHEN and CDR2 SYDVKM. Trimming took 3 bases from V and 2 from J; bases not matched to a gene: 3. The CDR3 sequence: CASSLGQTNYGYTF. Here the CDR3 DNA reads TGTGCCAGCAGTTTGGGACAGACAAACTATGGCTACACCTTC.

This rearrangement joins TRBV7-2 to TRBJ1-2, with 8 positions matching TRBD1. Trimming took 4 bases from V and 8 from J; bases not matched to a gene: 3. The CDR3 is 12 residues long. Germline V gene data show CDR1 as SGHTA and CDR2 as FQGNSA. The DNA of the CDR3 is TGTGCCAGCAGCTCCAACAGGGGGGGCTACACCTTC. It codes for CASSSNRGGYTF.

V is TRBV4-3 and J is TRBJ2-1, with 10 nucleotides matching TRBD2. The CDR3 runs to 17 residues. CDR1 is LGHNA and CDR2 is YSLEER in the germline V gene. The V gene end was trimmed by 0 bases and the J gene end by 9 bases; junction bases not matched to a gene: 11. DNA for the CDR3: TGCGCCAGCAGCCAAGAGCCTCCTAGCGGGGGCTTGGGTGAGCAGTTCTTC. Amino acid sequence: CASSQEPPSGGLGEQFF.

The genes are TRBV29-1 and TRBJ2-5, with 10 nucleotides matching TRBD2. The ends lost 4 bases at V and 2 bases at J; junction bases unmatched: 1. CDR1 is SQVTM and CDR2 is ANQGSEA in the germline V gene. The CDR3 has 13 residues. CDR3 sequence (DNA): TGCAGCGTTGGGACTAGCGGACAAGAGACCCAGTACTTC. Its translation is CSVGTSGQETQYF.